These T cell receptor beta chains were read from a single sample in a study of blood T cells in healthy people across ages. TCRdb ran MiXCR on the 5' RACE reads and lists one entry per CDR3 protein. Of about 1.8 million distinct CDR3 sequences listed, around half are singletons. Sample: blood. These receptor sequences come from a woman in her thirties or forties in good health. The CDR3 runs from the conserved cysteine through the conserved F or W. D genes are given only for firm matches. Size tells how often a clone was seen (once, few, many) or the class of an expanded clone, and some rows leave it out.

size | J | V | D | CDR3 | DNA
few | TRBJ2-3 | TRBV27 | TRBD2 | CASSYLTSGNGDTQYF | TGTGCCAGCAGTTACCTCACTAGCGGGAACGGGGATACGCAGTATTTT
few | TRBJ2-5 | TRBV7-2 | . | CASSLEQWRQETQYF | TGTGCCAGCAGCTTAGAGCAGTGGCGCCAAGAGACCCAGTACTTC
. | TRBJ1-1 | TRBV24-1 | . | CAVRGTSNTEAFF | TGTGCCGTCAGGGGTACTTCGAACACTGAAGCTTTCTTT
. | TRBJ2-1 | TRBV27 | . | CASSHQGPNNEQFF | TGTGCCAGCAGTCATCAGGGGCCGAACAATGAGCAGTTCTTC
. | TRBJ1-1 | TRBV27 | . | CASSTNRAGGSTEAFF | TGTGCCAGCAGTACAAACAGGGCAGGCGGGAGCACTGAAGCTTTCTTT
. | TRBJ2-1 | TRBV6-2/TRBV6-3 | TRBD1 | CATTGTGIRNEQFF | TGTGCCACCACCGGGACAGGGATCAGGAATGAGCAGTTCTTC
. | TRBJ2-3 | TRBV2 | TRBD2 | CASSRRAGVVPDTQYF | TGTGCCAGCAGTCGGAGAGCGGGGGTCGTGCCAGATACGCAGTATTTT
few | TRBJ2-7 | TRBV27 | . | CASSKTGTNSYEQYF | TGTGCCAGCAGCAAGACAGGGACTAATTCCTACGAGCAGTACTTC
. | TRBJ1-6 | TRBV10-3 | TRBD1 | CAISEGDRGNSPLHF | TGTGCCATCAGTGAGGGAGACAGGGGGAATTCACCCCTCCACTTT
. | TRBJ1-2 | TRBV25-1 | . | CASSATVKPNYGYTF | TGTGCCAGCAGTGCGACCGTGAAACCTAACTATGGCTACACCTTC
. | TRBJ1-2 | TRBV7-9 | TRBD1 | CASSSPSGQGYGYTF | TGTGCCAGCAGCTCACCCTCGGGACAGGGGTATGGCTACACCTTC
. | TRBJ2-3 | TRBV5-6 | TRBD2 | CASSLEGFMAGADTQYF | TGTGCCAGCAGCTTGGAAGGGTTTATGGCGGGGGCAGATACGCAGTATTTT
. | TRBJ2-6 | TRBV4-3 | TRBD1 | CASSQDHTQGQNSGANVLTF | TGCGCCAGCAGCCAAGATCATACACAGGGGCAGAACTCTGGGGCCAACGTCCTGACTTTC
few | TRBJ2-7 | TRBV7-8 | TRBD1 | CASSLETGEAYEQYF | TGTGCCAGCAGCTTAGAAACAGGGGAAGCTTACGAGCAGTACTTC
. | TRBJ1-1 | TRBV6-2/TRBV6-3 | . | CASSPITPNTEAFF | TGTGCCAGCAGTCCCATTACACCGAACACTGAAGCTTTCTTT
. | TRBJ2-3 | TRBV27 | TRBD1 | CASSGDRVLPLRYF | TGTGCCAGCAGTGGGGACAGGGTACTCCCTCTACGGTATTTT
. | TRBJ1-4 | TRBV27 | . | CASAPRDGNEKLFF | TGTGCCAGCGCCCCCCGGGACGGCAATGAAAAACTGTTTTTT
. | TRBJ1-5 | TRBV2 | . | CASSREGFSNQPQHF | TGTGCCAGCAGTCGCGAGGGGTTTAGCAATCAGCCCCAGCATTTT
. | TRBJ2-3 | TRBV7-2 | . | CASSLRDPEDTQYF | TGTGCCAGCAGCTTAAGGGACCCCGAAGATACGCAGTATTTT
. | TRBJ2-5 | TRBV11-1 | TRBD1 | CASKGRGQGTEQYF | TGTGCCAGTAAAGGAAGGGGACAGGGTACTGAGCAGTACTTC
. | TRBJ1-2 | TRBV5-1 | . | CASSFSGDSYGYTF | TGCGCCAGCAGCTTTTCAGGGGATAGCTATGGCTACACCTTC
many | TRBJ2-5 | TRBV7-2 | TRBD1 | CASSFDRGSETQYF | TGTGCCAGCAGCTTCGACAGGGGGTCAGAGACCCAGTACTTC
. | TRBJ2-7 | TRBV7-9 | TRBD2 | CASSPRTSFSYEQYF | TGTGCCAGCAGCCCGCGGACTAGCTTCTCCTACGAGCAGTACTTC
. | TRBJ1-4 | TRBV28 | TRBD1 | CASSLHSQGKNEKLFF | TGTGCCAGCAGTCTCCATTCACAGGGGAAGAATGAAAAACTGTTTTTT
few | TRBJ1-2 | TRBV15 | . | CATSRDGTGANYGYTF | TGTGCCACCAGCAGAGATGGCACAGGAGCTAACTATGGCTACACCTTC
. | TRBJ2-6 | TRBV20-1 | TRBD2 | CSALLWRGSTISGANVLTF | TGCAGTGCTCTCCTATGGCGGGGGTCAACTATCTCTGGGGCCAACGTCCTGACTTTC
many | TRBJ2-7 | TRBV28 | . | CASGTRYEQYF | TGTGCCAGCGGGACTCGCTACGAGCAGTACTTC
. | TRBJ1-2 | TRBV20-1 | . | CSARASDRTVGYTF | TGCAGTGCTAGAGCCAGCGACAGGACGGTCGGCTACACCTTC
. | TRBJ2-5 | TRBV6-6 | TRBD2 | CASKTSGEDEQYF | TGTGCCAGCAAAACTAGCGGGGAGGATGAGCAGTACTTC
. | TRBJ2-1 | TRBV7-3 | TRBD2 | CASSSGLAGGPFHEQFF | TGTGCCAGCAGCTCCGGACTAGCGGGGGGGCCATTCCATGAGCAGTTCTTC
. | TRBJ1-2 | TRBV24-1 | TRBD1 | CATSDGDRSYGYTF | TGTGCCACCAGTGATGGGGACAGGTCCTATGGCTACACCTTC
few | TRBJ2-7 | TRBV7-9 | . | CASSSLASVAYEQYF | TGTGCCAGCAGCTCACTAGCATCGGTGGCCTACGAGCAGTACTTC
few | TRBJ1-1 | TRBV4-1 | . | CASSQGDISGEAFF | TGCGCCAGCAGCCAAGGAGACATCTCCGGTGAAGCTTTCTTT
. | TRBJ1-5 | TRBV15 | . | CATNPAEGIGQPQHF | TGTGCCACCAACCCGGCCGAGGGAATCGGGCAGCCCCAGCATTTT
few | TRBJ2-7 | TRBV15 | . | CATSREGTSSEQYF | TGTGCCACCAGCAGAGAAGGCACTAGCTCCGAGCAGTACTTC
. | TRBJ1-2 | TRBV15 | . | CATSTKQGTFGYTF | TGTGCCACCAGCACGAAACAGGGTACCTTTGGCTACACCTTC
. | TRBJ1-4 | TRBV18 | . | CASSAAPSQRGEKLFF | TGTGCCAGCTCAGCAGCCCCTTCCCAACGGGGTGAAAAACTGTTTTTT
. | TRBJ2-5 | TRBV25-1 | . | CASTPPGGNQETQYF | TGTGCCAGCACCCCACCCGGGGGTAATCAAGAGACCCAGTACTTC
. | TRBJ2-5 | TRBV6-5 | . | CASSYIRKETQYF | TGTGCCAGCAGTTATATACGGAAAGAGACCCAGTACTTC
few | TRBJ2-3 | TRBV20-1 | TRBD1 | CSAVDRSLTDTQYF | TGCAGTGCGGTGGACAGGTCCCTCACAGATACGCAGTATTTT
. | TRBJ2-3 | TRBV7-9 | . | CTSSFVGGITDTQYF | TGTACCAGCAGCTTCGTAGGGGGAATCACAGATACGCAGTATTTT
. | TRBJ2-7 | TRBV10-3 | . | CAIKGTYEQYF | TGTGCCATCAAAGGGACCTACGAGCAGTACTTC
. | TRBJ2-7 | TRBV11-2 | TRBD2 | CASSLARTSGPEGPYEQYF | TGTGCCAGCAGCTTAGCAAGGACTAGCGGGCCGGAGGGCCCCTACGAGCAGTACTTC
few | TRBJ1-2 | TRBV5-1 | . | CASSLEGQNNNGYTF | TGCGCCAGCAGCTTGGAAGGACAGAACAATAATGGCTACACCTTC
many | TRBJ2-7 | TRBV7-2 | . | CASSLGLALYEQYF | TGTGCCAGCAGCTTAGGGCTAGCCCTCTACGAGCAGTACTTC
. | TRBJ2-3 | TRBV27 | . | CASRPSPIETQYF | TGTGCCAGTCGGCCTAGCCCTATAGAAACGCAGTATTTT
. | TRBJ2-7 | TRBV29-1 | TRBD2 | CSAELAGAAMSYNEQYF | TGCAGCGCCGAACTAGCGGGGGCCGCTATGTCCTACAATGAGCAGTACTTC
. | TRBJ2-5 | TRBV7-9 | TRBD2 | CASSPAGGEETQYF | TGTGCCAGCAGCCCAGCGGGGGGCGAAGAGACCCAGTACTTC
. | TRBJ2-1 | TRBV7-9 | . | CASSLSWQSQFF | TGTGCCAGCAGCTTATCTTGGCAGTCGCAGTTCTTC
few | TRBJ2-4 | TRBV4-2 | TRBD2 | CASSQDGGTSKNIQYF | TGTGCCAGCAGCCAAGACGGGGGGACTTCCAAAAACATTCAGTACTTC
. | TRBJ1-1 | TRBV2 | . | CASIMPPEAFF | TGTGCCAGCATCATGCCTCCTGAAGCTTTCTTT
. | TRBJ2-7 | TRBV13 | TRBD2 | CASGPGLASYEQYF | TGTGCCAGCGGACCGGGACTAGCGTCCTACGAGCAGTACTTC
. | TRBJ2-3 | TRBV20-1 | TRBD2 | CSARTGTSFGTQYF | TGCAGTGCTAGAACCGGGACTAGCTTCGGTACGCAGTATTTT
. | TRBJ2-3 | TRBV11-2 | . | CASSLVSGLSTDTQYF | TGTGCCAGCAGCTTAGTCAGCGGCCTCAGCACAGATACGCAGTATTTT